This entry is about one T cell receptor beta chain. The data were obtained in a study of blood T cell repertoires in COVID-19. Here immunoSEQ multiplex PCR was the method, and the copy in TCRdb shows in-frame clones only, minus some. The data hold roughly 5,000 clones, with under 90% observed a single time. This CDR3 contains 17 residues. Germline CDR1 is SGHDT and CDR2 is YYEEEE. The V segment lost 4 bases and the J segment 1 base; nucleotides outside the gene matches: 12. This sequence joins TRBV5-6 and TRBJ2-7, with 9 bases identical to TRBD2. The source of this sequence is a human donor in a cohort sampled during active COVID-19. The sample taken for sequencing was peripheral blood. The CDR3: CASSIARGGGRSYEQYF. The CDR3 bases are TGTGCCAGCAGCATCGCTCGCGGGGGGGGAAGATCCTACGAGCAGTACTTC.